The 29 T cell receptor beta chains listed next were all sequenced from one sample in a study of T cell clones after liver transplantation. Sequencing used immunoSEQ multiplex PCR; TCRdb keeps in-frame clones, though not all of them. The profile shows around 100,000 clones, 82% of them singletons. Sequencing was performed on CD4+ T cells from blood, taken before liver transplant. These TCRs come from a human donor who received a liver transplant.

For the CDR3, the DNA is TGTGCCAGCTCCCTGACTAGCGGGTTCACAGATACGCAGTATTTT. Amino acids: CASSLTSGFTDTQYF. The chain combines TRBV18 with TRBJ2-3; 10 positions match TRBD2. The CDR3 has 15 residues. V lost 6 bases to trimming and J lost 2 bases; unmatched junction nucleotides: 5. Germline values: CDR1 KGHSH, CDR2 LQKENI.

This clone has only one observation. CDR3 bases: TGTGCCAGTAAGGTGGGGCAGAATTATCAGCCCCAGCATTTT. Translation gives CASKVGQNYQPQHF. The chain carries TRBV19 and TRBJ1-5, with D possibly matching TRBD1 (5 bases). The length of the CDR3 is 14 residues. Trimming removed 7 bases from V and 5 bases from J, with 15 bases in between. Germline-derived CDR1 and CDR2 are LNHDA and SQIVND (reference sequence).

CDR3 bases: TGCAGCGTTTTACAGATACAAGAGACCCAGTACTTC. This encodes CSVLQIQETQYF. J is TRBJ2-5 and V is TRBV29-1; D is uncertain. V was shortened by 5 bases and J by 2 bases, with 9 bases between the two germline ends. Germline CDR1 SQVTM, CDR2 ANQGSEA. CDR3 length: 12 residues. Based on the CDR3 plus reference TRBV29-1 and TRBJ2-5, the full variable domain is SAVISQKPSRDICQRGTSLTIQCQVDSQVTMMFWYRQQPGQSLTLIATANQGSEATYESGFVIDKFPISRPNLTFSTLTVSNMSPEDSSIYLCSVLQIQETQYFGPGTRLLVL.

The J gene is TRBJ2-3, the V gene TRBV27, with D unresolved. The germline V and J ends were trimmed by 4 bases and 1 base, with 3 bases remaining between them. Germline CDR1 and CDR2: MNHEY and SMNVEV (reference sequence). There are 12 residues in the CDR3. CDR3 in DNA: TGTGCCAGCAGTTCCCGCACAGATACGCAGTATTTT. It specifies CASSSRTDTQYF.

This sequence joins TRBV18 and TRBJ2-7; 9 positions agree with TRBD1. V shed 5 bases, J shed 1 base, and the junction held 3 bases outside the gene matches. The CDR3 has 14 amino acids. Per germline, CDR1 KGHSH and CDR2 LQKENI. The CDR3: CASSTGTGSYEQYF. The CDR3 nucleotides read TGTGCCAGCTCAACCGGGACAGGGTCCTACGAGCAGTACTTC.

This clone appeared a few times. The chain carries TRBV2 and TRBJ2-2; D gene ambiguous. Trimming took off 6 bases at V and 8 bases at J, with 10 bases between the two ends. The CDR3 is 12 residues long. Germline values: CDR1 SNHLY, CDR2 FYNNEI. CDR3 in amino acids: CASRKFQGELFF. Written as DNA, the CDR3 is TGTGCCAGCAGGAAATTCCAGGGGGAGCTGTTTTTT.

This rearrangement joins TRBV11-2 to TRBJ2-5; TRBD2 agrees at 10 bases. CDR3 length: 14 residues. Germline-derived CDR1 and CDR2 are SGHAT and FQNNGV. With V trimmed by 5 bases and J by 4 bases, 4 bases remained unmatched. CDR3 residues: CASSLRTSGETQYF. CDR3 DNA: TGTGCCAGCAGCCTTCGGACTAGCGGAGAGACCCAGTACTTC.

The table lists this clone with a count of one. The CDR3 region is CSVGPGVNTGELFF. The CDR3 region has the DNA TGCAGCGTTGGACCAGGGGTGAACACCGGGGAGCTGTTTTTT. The chain combines TRBV29-1 with TRBJ2-2; tentatively, D is TRBD1 (6 bases). CDR1 and CDR2 from the germline V gene are SQVTM and ANQGSEA. Trimming took 4 bases from V and 1 from J, leaving 10 bases between them. The CDR3 has 14 residues.

In DNA, the CDR3 is TGTGCCAGCAGTGTTGCCGGGAGCGGGAGGGGTCATGAGCAGTTCTTC. Amino acid sequence: CASSVAGSGRGHEQFF. This rearrangement joins TRBV27 to TRBJ2-1, with 10 bases fitting TRBD2. The V segment lost 5 bases and the J segment 8 bases; nucleotides outside the gene matches: 12. This CDR3 has 16 residues. The germline gives CDR1 MNHEY, CDR2 SMNVEV (reference sequence).

This clone has only a few counts. The chain is built from TRBV18 and TRBJ2-2; D gene uncertain. Germline-derived CDR1 and CDR2 are KGHSH and LQKENI. The V and J ends lost 3 bases and 5 bases respectively, with 10 bases between them. The CDR3 is made up of 14 amino acids. CDR3: CASSPRPATGELFF. In DNA form, the CDR3 reads TGTGCCAGCTCACCGAGGCCGGCTACCGGGGAGCTGTTTTTT.

The chain employs TRBV5-1 and TRBJ2-3; D possibly uses TRBD1 or TRBD2 (5 bases each). The CDR3 sequence is 15 residues long. Germline lookup yields CDR1 SGHRS and CDR2 YFSETQ. Trimming cost V 1 base and J 0 bases, with 9 bases left between them. The CDR3 DNA sequence: TGCGCCAGCAGCTTGAGGGACCGGAGCACAGATACGCAGTATTTT. This encodes CASSLRDRSTDTQYF.

This chain uses TRBV19 with TRBJ1-5; D is uncertain. The V end was cut by 6 bases, the J end by 8 bases, with 11 bases between. The CDR3 consists of 12 residues. Germline V CDR1 and CDR2: LNHDA, SQIVND (reference sequence). CDR3 sequence (DNA): TGTGCCAGTAGGTTATTAGGGAAGCCCCAGCATTTT. Protein sequence: CASRLLGKPQHF.

The table lists this clone with a few counts. The V gene is TRBV7-3, the J gene TRBJ1-1; D gene uncertain. Germline values: CDR1 SGHTA, CDR2 FQGTGA. The CDR3 has 15 amino acids. V lost 5 bases, J lost 2 bases, and 15 bases lay in between. In nucleotides, the CDR3 is TGTGCCAGCAGCCCCACGAACAGTCCAAACACTGAAGCTTTCTTT. It codes for CASSPTNSPNTEAFF.

The chain combines TRBV7-2 with TRBJ2-1; 8 bases agree with TRBD1. Germline loops: CDR1 SGHTA, CDR2 FQGNSA. The length of the CDR3 is 14 residues. Trimming removed 6 bases from V and 8 bases from J; junction bases left unmatched: 9. CDR3 loop: CASRMGQGAYEQFF. The CDR3, as DNA: TGTGCCAGCAGAATGGGTCAGGGGGCCTATGAGCAGTTCTTC.

The chain recombines TRBV4-3 with TRBJ2-7, with 8 nucleotides matching TRBD2. Trimming took 1 base from V and 1 from J; bases not matched to a gene: 18. The CDR3 sequence is 20 residues long. CDR1 and CDR2 (germline): LGHNA, YSLEER. The CDR3 spells CASSQGGTGGGRGASYEQYF. The DNA for the CDR3 is TGCGCCAGCAGCCAAGGAGGTACCGGGGGCGGGCGGGGGGCGTCCTACGAGCAGTACTTC.

This chain connects TRBV19 to TRBJ2-6; 7 bases align to TRBD2. The length of the CDR3 is 13 residues. The germline V gene encodes CDR1 LNHDA and CDR2 SQIVND (reference sequence). For the CDR3, the DNA is TGTGGGAGCGGGGCCGCTGGGGCCAACGTCCTGACTTTC. Translation gives CGSGAAGANVLTF.

The chain carries TRBV5-1 and TRBJ2-2, with 8 positions matching TRBD1. The CDR3 loop spans 14 amino acids. CDR1 and CDR2 from the germline V gene are SGHRS and YFSETQ. Losses at the gene ends were 4 bases for V and 6 bases for J; bases not matched to a gene: 5. The CDR3 spells CASSTRTGSGELFF. CDR3 coding DNA: TGCGCCAGCAGCACCAGGACAGGGTCCGGGGAGCTGTTTTTT.

The gene calls are TRBV6-1 and TRBJ1-5, with no clear D. The length of the CDR3 is 14 residues. The germline V and J ends were trimmed by 6 bases and 3 bases, with 12 bases remaining between them. The germline V gene has CDR1 MNHNS and CDR2 SASEGT. The CDR3 DNA follows: TGTGCCAGCAGCCGGGAATGGGTCAATCAGCCCCAGCATTTT. Protein sequence: CASSREWVNQPQHF.

The chain couples TRBV7-2 to TRBJ2-1; D gene ambiguous. The CDR3 has 14 amino acids. The V end lost 2 bases, the J end lost 10 bases, and 15 bases lay between the germline ends. Germline V lookup: CDR1 SGHTA, CDR2 FQGNSA. CDR3 in amino acids: CASSLRFLVSEQFF. The CDR3, as DNA: TGTGCCAGCAGCTTAAGGTTTCTCGTATCGGAGCAGTTCTTC.

This clone was counted a few times. The genes are TRBV4-3 and TRBJ1-1, with D uncertain. The V end was cut by 1 base, the J end by 1 base, with 7 bases between. This CDR3 region has 14 residues. Germline V CDR1 and CDR2: LGHNA, YSLEER. The DNA for the CDR3 is TGCGCCAGCAGCCAAGTCAGAGGGAACACTGAAGCTTTCTTT. Translating it yields CASSQVRGNTEAFF.

The chain carries TRBV28 and TRBJ2-5, with a weak D call TRBD2 (6 bases). Trimming stripped 8 bases from V and 1 base from J, with 14 bases between. Germline lookup yields CDR1 MDHEN and CDR2 SYDVKM. CDR3 length equals 14 residues. CDR3 loop: CASSRLVGQETQYF. CDR3 DNA: TGTGCCAGCTCACGACTAGTGGGCCAAGAGACCCAGTACTTC.

The chain has TRBV7-2 and TRBJ1-2; possible D gene TRBD1, 5 bases. The CDR3 has 13 amino acids. The V end lost 2 bases, the J end lost 11 bases, and 15 bases lay between the germline ends. Germline V gene data show CDR1 as SGHTA and CDR2 as FQGNSA. CDR3 bases: TGTGCCAGCAGCTTAAGGGCACGGGACGTGTACACCTTC. Its protein is CASSLRARDVYTF.

The chain employs TRBV4-1 and TRBJ1-5; D might be TRBD1 (6 bases). The germline gives CDR1 MGHRA, CDR2 YSYEKL. Trimming shortened V by 0 bases and J by 8 bases, and 20 bases separated the two germline ends. This CDR3 contains 17 residues. CDR3 loop: CASSQDVTPGAGKPQHF. The CDR3 bases are TGCGCCAGCAGCCAAGACGTTACCCCGGGGGCAGGGAAGCCCCAGCATTTT.

This clone has just one count. The V and J genes are TRBV18 and TRBJ1-1, with D perhaps TRBD1 (5 bases). Germline values: CDR1 KGHSH, CDR2 LQKENI. Trimming shortened V by 1 base and J by 1 base, and 13 bases separated the two germline ends. This CDR3 contains 16 residues. The CDR3 coding sequence is TGTGCCAGCTCACCACAGCGGGGGGAGCGGAACACTGAAGCTTTCTTT. It specifies CASSPQRGERNTEAFF.

This chain joins TRBV7-6 and TRBJ1-4, with D maybe TRBD1 (5 bases). V gave up 5 bases and J gave up 7 bases, with 14 bases separating them. CDR3 size: 14 residues. Germline V gene sequence: CDR1 SGHVS, CDR2 FNYEAQ. The CDR3 DNA sequence: TGTGCCAGCAGCACTCAGGGAAGTGGTGAAAAACTGTTTTTT. It codes for CASSTQGSGEKLFF.

This rearrangement joins TRBV29-1 to TRBJ1-1, with 9 bases aligning to TRBD1. With V trimmed by 0 bases and J by 11 bases, 10 bases remained unmatched. The CDR3 runs to 14 residues. CDR1 is SQVTM and CDR2 is ANQGSEA in the germline V gene. The CDR3 nucleotides are TGCAGCGTTGAAGATCCCGGACAGGGGCGGCTCGCTTTCTTT. Amino acids: CSVEDPGQGRLAFF.

This chain joins TRBV7-3 and TRBJ2-3; possible D gene TRBD2, 7 bases. Germline CDR1 and CDR2: SGHTA and FQGTGA. The CDR3 sequence is 15 residues long. Trimming shortened V by 2 bases and J by 7 bases, and 16 bases separated the two germline ends. The CDR3, as DNA: TGTGCCAGCAGCTTAGGTCCGGGGGGCGTGAATACGCAGTATTTT. This encodes CASSLGPGGVNTQYF.

The table lists this clone with a few counts. V usage is TRBV7-9 and J usage is TRBJ1-2; TRBD1 agrees at 9 bases. This CDR3 has 16 amino acids. CDR1 and CDR2 (germline): SEHNR, FQNEAQ (reference sequence). Germline trimming cut 0 bases from V and 7 bases from J; bases unmatched to any gene: 9. Here the CDR3 DNA reads TGTGCCAGCAGCTTAGCCACCGGGACAGGGAGTGGTGGCTACACCTTC. Protein product: CASSLATGTGSGGYTF.

CDR3 in amino acids: CASSLVGAGGSDIQYF. The CDR3 coding sequence is TGTGCCAGCAGCTTAGTTGGAGCGGGAGGGAGTGACATTCAGTACTTC. J is TRBJ2-4 and V is TRBV7-2, with 10 bases fitting TRBD2. Germline V gene data show CDR1 as SGHTA and CDR2 as FQGNSA. This CDR3 spans 16 amino acids. Trimming cost V 1 base and J 8 bases; bases outside gene matches: 8.